This TCR beta chain was retrieved from a study of blood T cell repertoires in COVID-19. Turning to the study itself: Sources were T cells, B-cell-depleted T cells, or PBMCs; the material itself was cDNA or gDNA.

The CDR3 is 15 amino acids. Germline V gene sequence: CDR1 GTSNPN, CDR2 SVGIG (reference sequence). The V segment lost 3 bases and the J segment 0 bases; nucleotides outside the gene matches: 2. In the original processing: Counts of nucleated cells, estimated from reference gene primer amplification, were obtained. Here immunoSEQ multiplex PCR was the method, and the copy in TCRdb shows in-frame clones only, minus some. Clone size and the V and J calls come from that table; the DNA yielded D and trimming. The sample lists about 68,000 clones, 70% to 80% occurring once. This rearrangement joins TRBV30 to TRBJ1-6; 7 positions agree with TRBD1. The sequenced sample was peripheral blood. The clonotype was recovered from a human donor in a cohort sampled during active COVID-19. CDR3 loop: CAWRTGSSYNSPLHF. The CDR3 region has the DNA TGTGCCTGGAGGACAGGGAGCTCCTATAATTCACCCCTCCACTTT.